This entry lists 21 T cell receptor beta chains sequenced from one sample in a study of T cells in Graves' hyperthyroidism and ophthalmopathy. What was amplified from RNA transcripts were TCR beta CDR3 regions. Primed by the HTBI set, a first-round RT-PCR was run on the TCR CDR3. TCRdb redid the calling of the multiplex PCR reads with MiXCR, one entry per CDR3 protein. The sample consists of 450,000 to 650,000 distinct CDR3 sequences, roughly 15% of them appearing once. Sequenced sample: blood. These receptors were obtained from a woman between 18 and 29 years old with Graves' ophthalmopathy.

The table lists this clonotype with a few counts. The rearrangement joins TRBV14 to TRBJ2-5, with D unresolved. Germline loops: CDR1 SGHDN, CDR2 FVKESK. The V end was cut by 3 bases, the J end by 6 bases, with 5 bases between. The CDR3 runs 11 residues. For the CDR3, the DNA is TGTGCCAGCAGCCAGGTACAGACCCAGTACTTC. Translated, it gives CASSQVQTQYF. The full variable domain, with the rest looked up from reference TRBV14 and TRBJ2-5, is EAGVTQFPSHSVIEKGQTVTLRCDPISGHDNLYWYRRVMGKEIKFLLHFVKESKQDESGMPNNRFLAERTGGTYSTLKVQPAELEDSGVYFCASSQVQTQYFGPGTRLLVL.

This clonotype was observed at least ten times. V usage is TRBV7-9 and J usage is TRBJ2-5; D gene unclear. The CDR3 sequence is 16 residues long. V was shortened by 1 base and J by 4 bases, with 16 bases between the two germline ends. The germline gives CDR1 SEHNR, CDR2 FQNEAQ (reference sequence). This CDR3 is CASSLGPQEKRETQYF. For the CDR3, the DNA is TGTGCCAGCAGCTTAGGGCCCCAGGAAAAACGAGAGACCCAGTACTTC.

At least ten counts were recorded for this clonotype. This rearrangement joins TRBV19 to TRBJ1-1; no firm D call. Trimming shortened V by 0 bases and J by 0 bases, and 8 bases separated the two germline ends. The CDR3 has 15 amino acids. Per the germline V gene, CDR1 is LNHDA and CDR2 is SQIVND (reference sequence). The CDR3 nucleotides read TGTGCCAGTAGTATAGAAAGCGGCATGAACACTGAAGCTTTCTTT. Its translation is CASSIESGMNTEAFF.

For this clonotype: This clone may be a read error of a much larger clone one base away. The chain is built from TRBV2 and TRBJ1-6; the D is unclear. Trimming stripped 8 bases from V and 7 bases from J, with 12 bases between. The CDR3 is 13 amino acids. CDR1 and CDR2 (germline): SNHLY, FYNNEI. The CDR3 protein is CASSGSANSPLHF. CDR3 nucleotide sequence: TGTGCCAGCTCGGGCAGCGCCAATTCACCCCTCCACTTT.

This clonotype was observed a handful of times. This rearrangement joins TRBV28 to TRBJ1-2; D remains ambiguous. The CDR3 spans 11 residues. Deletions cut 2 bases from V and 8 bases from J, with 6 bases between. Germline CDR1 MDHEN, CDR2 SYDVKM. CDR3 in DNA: TGTGCCAGCAGTTTAAGGAAAGGCTACACCTTC. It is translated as CASSLRKGYTF.

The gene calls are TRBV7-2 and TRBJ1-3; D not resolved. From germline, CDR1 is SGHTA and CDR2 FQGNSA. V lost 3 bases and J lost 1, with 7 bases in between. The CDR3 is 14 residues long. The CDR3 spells CASSFTASGNTIYF. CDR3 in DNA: TGTGCCAGCAGCTTTACAGCTTCTGGAAACACCATATATTTT.

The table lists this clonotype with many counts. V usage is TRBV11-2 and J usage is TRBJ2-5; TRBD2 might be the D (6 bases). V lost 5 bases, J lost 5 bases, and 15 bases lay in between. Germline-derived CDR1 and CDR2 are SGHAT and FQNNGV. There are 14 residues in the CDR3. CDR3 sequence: CASSQVNGGETQYF. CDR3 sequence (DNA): TGTGCCAGCAGCCAAGTTAACGGAGGGGAGACCCAGTACTTC.

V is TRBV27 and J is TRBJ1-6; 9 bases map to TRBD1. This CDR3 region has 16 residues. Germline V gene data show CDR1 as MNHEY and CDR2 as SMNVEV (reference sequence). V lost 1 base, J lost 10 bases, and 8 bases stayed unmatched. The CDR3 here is CASSLLKGQGWSPLHF. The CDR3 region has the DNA TGTGCCAGCAGTTTATTGAAGGGACAGGGCTGGTCACCCCTCCACTTT.

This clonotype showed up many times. The CDR3 DNA reads TGTGCCAGCAGTGAGGAGGGCATGGGCTATGGCTACACCTTC. Translated, it gives CASSEEGMGYGYTF. The V and J genes are TRBV2 and TRBJ1-2; D is unresolved. The V end was cut by 3 bases, the J end by 4 bases, with 12 bases between. The CDR3 runs 14 residues. Germline CDR1 is SNHLY and CDR2 is FYNNEI.

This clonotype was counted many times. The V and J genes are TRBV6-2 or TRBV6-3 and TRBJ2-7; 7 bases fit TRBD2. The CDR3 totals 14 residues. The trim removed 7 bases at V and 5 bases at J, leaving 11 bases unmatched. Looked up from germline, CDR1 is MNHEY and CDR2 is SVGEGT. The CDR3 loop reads CASTSYAGVNEQYF. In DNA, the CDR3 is TGTGCCAGCACCAGTTACGCGGGAGTAAACGAGCAGTACTTC.

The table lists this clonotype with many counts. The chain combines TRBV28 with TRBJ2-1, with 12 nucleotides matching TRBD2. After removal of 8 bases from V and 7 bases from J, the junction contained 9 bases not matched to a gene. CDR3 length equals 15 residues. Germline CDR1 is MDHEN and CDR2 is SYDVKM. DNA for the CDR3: TGTGCCAGCGTCTTTGGGACTAGCGGGTATAATGAGCAGTTCTTC. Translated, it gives CASVFGTSGYNEQFF.

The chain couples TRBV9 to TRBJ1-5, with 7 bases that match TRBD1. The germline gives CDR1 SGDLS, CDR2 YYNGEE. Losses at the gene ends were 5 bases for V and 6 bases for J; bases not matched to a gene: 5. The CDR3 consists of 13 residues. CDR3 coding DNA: TGTGCCAGCAGTGGGGACAGCCTTCAGCCCCAGCATTTT. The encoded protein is CASSGDSLQPQHF. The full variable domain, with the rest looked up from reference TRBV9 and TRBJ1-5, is DSGVTQTPKHLITATGQRVTLRCSPRSGDLSVYWYQQSLDQGLQFLIQYYNGEERAKGNILERFSAQQFPDLHSELNLSSLELGDSALYFCASSGDSLQPQHFGDGTRLSIL.

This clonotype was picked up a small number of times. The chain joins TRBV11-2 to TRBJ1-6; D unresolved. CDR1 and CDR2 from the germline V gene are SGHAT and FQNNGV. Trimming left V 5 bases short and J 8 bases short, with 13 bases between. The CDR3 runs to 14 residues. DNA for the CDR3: TGTGCCAGCAGCCCCATTGGAACCGATTCACCCCTCCACTTT. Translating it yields CASSPIGTDSPLHF.

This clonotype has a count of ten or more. DNA of the CDR3: TGTGCCAGCAGCCAAGAGAGTATGTACTATGGCTACACCTTC. Its translation is CASSQESMYYGYTF. The V call is TRBV14, the J call TRBJ1-2, with D unresolved. The germline V gene encodes CDR1 SGHDN and CDR2 FVKESK. Trimming removed 0 bases from V and 3 bases from J, with 8 bases in between. The CDR3 has 14 amino acids.

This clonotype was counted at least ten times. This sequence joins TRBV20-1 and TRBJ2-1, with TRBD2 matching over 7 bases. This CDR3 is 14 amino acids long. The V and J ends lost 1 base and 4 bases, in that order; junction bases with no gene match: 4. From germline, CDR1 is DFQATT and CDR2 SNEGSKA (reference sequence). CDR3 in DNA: TGCAGTGCTAGAGTGCTAGCGGTATACAATGAGCAGTTCTTC. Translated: CSARVLAVYNEQFF.

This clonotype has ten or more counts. CDR3 sequence: CAWSTPAGRGETQYF. CDR3 nucleotides: TGTGCCTGGAGTACCCCGGCAGGGAGGGGAGAGACCCAGTACTTC. This rearrangement joins TRBV30 to TRBJ2-5, with 7 positions matching TRBD2. J gave up 4 bases and V 2 bases, and 10 bases lay outside the gene matches. The CDR3 is 15 residues long. The germline V gene has CDR1 GTSNPN and CDR2 SVGIG (reference sequence).

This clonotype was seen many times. The CDR3 here is CASSHSTVSDQPQHF. In nucleotides, the CDR3 is TGTGCCAGCAGCCATTCGACGGTTAGTGATCAGCCCCAGCATTTT. V and J are TRBV3-1 and TRBJ1-5; D unresolved. The germline V and J ends were trimmed by 3 bases and 5 bases, with 14 bases remaining between them. CDR1 is LGHDT and CDR2 is YNNKEL in the germline V gene (reference sequence). The CDR3 has 15 amino acids.

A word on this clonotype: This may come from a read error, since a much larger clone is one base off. CDR3 nucleotide sequence: TGTGCCAGCATCCTGGACAGCGTCGAGCAGTACTTC. Its translation: CASILDSVEQYF. The chain carries TRBV11-1 and TRBJ2-7, with D possibly being TRBD1 (6 bases). CDR1 is SGHAT and CDR2 is FQDESV in the germline V gene (reference sequence). V dropped 7 bases and J dropped 6 bases, with 13 bases sitting between them. The CDR3 runs 12 residues.

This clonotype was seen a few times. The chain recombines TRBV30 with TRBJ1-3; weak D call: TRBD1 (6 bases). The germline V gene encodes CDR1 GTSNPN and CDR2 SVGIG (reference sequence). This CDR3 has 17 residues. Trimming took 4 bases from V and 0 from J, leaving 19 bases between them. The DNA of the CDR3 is TGTGCCTGGAATTGGGAAGGAGGGGGGATCTCTGGAAACACCATATATTTT. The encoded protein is CAWNWEGGGISGNTIYF. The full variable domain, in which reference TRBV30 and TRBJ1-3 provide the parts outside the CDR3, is SQTIHQWPATLVQPVGSPLSLECTVEGTSNPNLYWYRQAAGRGLQLLFYSVGIGQISSEVPQNLSASRPQDRQFILSSKKLLLSDSGFYLCAWNWEGGGISGNTIYFGEGSWLTVV.

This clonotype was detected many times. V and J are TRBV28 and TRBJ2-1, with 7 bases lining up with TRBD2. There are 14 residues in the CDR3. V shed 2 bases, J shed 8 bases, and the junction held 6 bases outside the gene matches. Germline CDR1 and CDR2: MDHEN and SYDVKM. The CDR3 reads CASSLRRLADEQFF. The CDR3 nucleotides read TGTGCCAGCAGTTTACGGCGCCTAGCGGATGAGCAGTTCTTC.

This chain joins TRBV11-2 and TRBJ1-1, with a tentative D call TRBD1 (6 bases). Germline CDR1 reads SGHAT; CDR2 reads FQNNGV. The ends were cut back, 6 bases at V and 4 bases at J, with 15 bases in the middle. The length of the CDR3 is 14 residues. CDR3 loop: CASRSGTPFTEAFF. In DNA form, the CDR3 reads TGTGCCAGCAGATCCGGGACACCATTCACTGAAGCTTTCTTT.